A single T cell receptor beta chain is shown here with its context. The naive CD8 subset, CD45RO-negative cells positively selected for CCR7, excluded terminally differentiated effector memory CD45RA+ cells. Sequencing was performed with immunoSEQ multiplex PCR; in TCRdb, only in-frame clones are kept and a portion is missing. The table includes under 850,000 clones, almost 95% detected once. The source of the sample is a study of shared clonotypes between healthy human individuals. The CDR3 runs 15 residues. The trim removed 4 bases at V and 1 base at J, leaving 4 bases unmatched. From germline, CDR1 is WNHNN and CDR2 SYGVQD (reference sequence).

The rearrangement joins TRBV10-1 to TRBJ2-3; 8 bases align to TRBD2. The receptor comes from a man under 40 in good health. The specimen sequenced was naive CD8+ T cells sorted from blood. CDR3: CASSAAGERTDTQYF. CDR3 nucleotide sequence: TGCGCCAGCAGTGCAGCGGGAGAGCGCACAGATACGCAGTATTTT.